The clone carrying this T cell receptor beta chain was detected ten times or more. What it binds is unknown. MiXCR, applied by TCRdb to the 5' RACE reads, yields one record per CDR3 protein. The sample lists fewer than 200,000 distinct CDR3 sequences; 15% to 20% were seen once. V was pared by 5 bases and J by 1 base, with 12 bases between. Germline lookup yields CDR1 SGHRS and CDR2 YFSETQ. This CDR3 has 15 amino acids. The data were obtained in a study of CD8 T cells in ankylosing spondylitis. Study-level points and caveats: Reportedly, disease-linked clones are significantly enriched in ankylosing spondylitis patients' matched synovial fluid. Previously reported in reactive arthritis synovial fluid and blood were some of the motif variants.

The TCR sequence derives from a male donor under 30 with ankylosing spondylitis or in good health (not recorded which). Sequencing input: blood, either unsorted or a sorted T cell fraction (not recorded which). This chain links TRBV5-1 with TRBJ2-2; D is ambiguous. The CDR3 region has the DNA TGCGCCAGCAGGGAGTTGGCGGAGAACACCGGGGAGCTGTTTTTT. It specifies CASRELAENTGELFF.